The present entry profiles one TCR beta chain with its context. The data belong to a study of blood T cell repertoires in COVID-19. Across the whole study: T cells, B-cell-depleted T cells, or PBMCs supplied cDNA or gDNA.

The CDR3 spans 17 residues. The V segment lost 0 bases and the J segment 9 bases; nucleotides outside the gene matches: 12. Germline V CDR1 and CDR2: SGDLS, YYNGEE. Only in-frame clones appear in the TCRdb table, and some are missing; sequencing was by immunoSEQ multiplex PCR. This repertoire shows roughly 280,000 clones, almost 90% found once; its top ten account for approximately 11%. The sequencing sample was made of peripheral blood. The TCR sequence derives from a woman aged 25-40 years with COVID-19, enrolled during active disease. The chain combines TRBV9 with TRBJ2-1, with TRBD2 matching 10 bases. The chain's CDR3 is CASSVAAPSGRAGEQFF. The CDR3 DNA follows: TGTGCCAGCAGCGTAGCAGCCCCCAGCGGGAGGGCCGGTGAGCAGTTCTTC. Combining the CDR3 with reference TRBV9 and TRBJ2-1 gives the whole variable domain DSGVTQTPKHLITATGQRVTLRCSPRSGDLSVYWYQQSLDQGLQFLIQYYNGEERAKGNILERFSAQQFPDLHSELNLSSLELGDSALYFCASSVAAPSGRAGEQFFGPGTRLTVL.